A selection of T cell receptor beta chains follows, all from one sample in a study of blood T cell repertoires in COVID-19. The table came from immunoSEQ multiplex PCR; TCRdb's copy has only in-frame clones and leaves some out. Among about 100,000 clones listed, 75% to 85% were seen once. Sequencing was done on a sample of peripheral blood. These TCRs come from a man aged 55 to 70 with acute or convalescent COVID-19. The CDR3 runs from the conserved cysteine through the conserved F or W. The D gene is left open where the match is weak. The size entry is marked missing in some rows and otherwise reads once, few, many or a size class.

V gene,D gene,clone size,J gene,CDR3 protein,CDR3 DNA
TRBV18,TRBD1,NA,TRBJ1-5,CASSAGQGALRLPQHF,TGTGCCAGCTCAGCCGGACAGGGGGCTCTTAGGTTGCCCCAGCATTTT
TRBV6-5,NA,NA,TRBJ1-2,CASSPRQIFSYGYTF,TGTGCCAGCAGTCCCCGACAGATCTTTTCCTATGGCTACACCTTC
TRBV7-9,NA,NA,TRBJ2-3,CASSLSSDTQYF,TGTGCCAGCAGCTTGTCGTCAGATACGCAGTATTTT
TRBV9,TRBD1,NA,TRBJ1-6,CASSPRTGVGSPLHF,TGTGCCAGCAGCCCCCGGACAGGGGTTGGTTCACCCCTCCACTTT
TRBV20-1,NA,NA,TRBJ2-1,CSALDGSEQFF,TGCAGTGCACTGGACGGGAGTGAGCAGTTCTTC
TRBV21-1,NA,NA,TRBJ2-3,CASSTDCPCFFGGFRTDTQYF,TGTGCCAGCAGCACTGACTGCCCTTGTTTTTTTGGGGGCTTTCGCACAGATACGCAGTATTTT
TRBV6-5,NA,NA,TRBJ1-2,CASSSMGGIGYTF,TGTGCCAGCAGCTCGATGGGGGGGATTGGCTACACCTTC
TRBV2,NA,NA,TRBJ1-6,CASSDLQGSYNSPLHF,TGTGCCAGCAGTGATCTGCAGGGCTCCTATAATTCACCCCTCCACTTT
TRBV5-1,TRBD2,NA,TRBJ2-3,CASSLAMRGGTDTQYF,TGCGCCAGCAGCTTGGCAATGCGGGGGGGCACAGATACGCAGTATTTT
TRBV6-1,NA,NA,TRBJ1-4,CASSEAQGIREKLFF,TGTGCCAGCAGTGAAGCTCAGGGGATACGAGAAAAACTGTTTTTT
TRBV9,TRBD2,once,TRBJ2-1,CASSEGLAHNEQFF,TGTGCCAGCAGCGAGGGACTAGCCCACAATGAGCAGTTCTTC
TRBV5-1,TRBD2,NA,TRBJ2-3,CASLAGPGTDTQYF,TGCGCCAGTCTAGCGGGACCCGGCACAGATACGCAGTATTTT
TRBV20-1,NA,NA,TRBJ2-5,CSASSFQETQYF,TGCAGTGCTAGTTCCTTCCAAGAGACCCAGTACTTC
TRBV3-1/TRBV3-2,NA,once,TRBJ1-6,CASSQEQVSPLHF,TGTGCCAGCAGCCAAGAACAGGTTTCACCCCTCCACTTT
TRBV6-5,NA,NA,TRBJ1-1,CASRRISSAEAFF,TGTGCCAGCAGGAGGATTTCGAGCGCTGAAGCTTTCTTT
TRBV14,TRBD2,NA,TRBJ2-1,CASSRPGLAHYNEQFF,TGTGCCAGCAGCCGACCGGGACTAGCGCACTACAATGAGCAGTTCTTC
TRBV6-2/TRBV6-3,TRBD1,NA,TRBJ2-7,CASSYSGTGDYEQYF,TGTGCCAGCAGTTACTCCGGGACAGGGGACTACGAGCAGTACTTC
TRBV7-3,NA,NA,TRBJ2-6,CASSLQVSGANVLTF,TGTGCCAGCAGCTTACAGGTCTCTGGGGCCAACGTCCTGACTTTC
TRBV6-5,TRBD2,NA,TRBJ2-1,CASSLAGGPYNEQFF,TGTGCCAGCAGCTTAGCGGGGGGTCCCTACAATGAGCAGTTCTTC
TRBV5-1,TRBD1,once,TRBJ2-7,CASSAPGQGAYEQYF,TGCGCCAGCAGCGCGCCGGGACAGGGGGCCTACGAGCAGTACTTC
TRBV30,TRBD2,NA,TRBJ2-3,CAWSVRGSGWTSTDTQYF,TGTGCCTGGAGTGTACGGGGTAGCGGGTGGACTAGCACAGATACGCAGTATTTT
TRBV9,NA,NA,TRBJ2-3,CASGLGGSTDTQYF,TGTGCCAGCGGACTAGGGGGGAGCACAGATACGCAGTATTTT
TRBV19,NA,few,TRBJ2-1,CASRFSGSSYNEQFF,TGTGCCAGTAGGTTTAGCGGCAGCTCCTACAATGAGCAGTTCTTC
TRBV19,TRBD1,NA,TRBJ1-5,CASRLGQGYQPQHF,TGTGCCAGTAGATTGGGACAGGGTTATCAGCCCCAGCATTTT
TRBV7-8,TRBD1,once,TRBJ1-6,CASSLETGVSSPLHF,TGTGCCAGCAGCTTAGAGACAGGGGTCAGTTCACCCCTCCACTTT
TRBV28,TRBD1,NA,TRBJ2-7,CASSDRVYEQYF,TGTGCCAGCAGCGACAGGGTTTACGAGCAGTACTTC
TRBV30,NA,NA,TRBJ1-5,CAWSGAGNQPQHF,TGTGCCTGGAGTGGCGCGGGCAATCAGCCCCAGCATTTT
TRBV30,TRBD2,NA,TRBJ2-5,CAWSWTSGSYETQYF,TGTGCCTGGAGTTGGACTAGCGGGAGTTACGAGACCCAGTACTTC
TRBV3-1/TRBV3-2,NA,NA,TRBJ1-5,CASSQDRGPPNQPQHF,TGTGCCAGCAGCCAAGACAGGGGCCCCCCCAATCAGCCCCAGCATTTT
TRBV30,TRBD1,NA,TRBJ1-1,CAWRSGGGGTEAFF,TGTGCCTGGCGTTCAGGGGGAGGTGGAACTGAAGCTTTCTTT
TRBV5-4,TRBD1,once,TRBJ2-7,CASSTLTGTGGYEQYF,TGTGCCAGCAGCACCTTGACCGGGACAGGGGGGTACGAGCAGTACTTC
TRBV28,TRBD1,NA,TRBJ1-2,CATPNQGAQYGYTF,TGTGCCACACCAAACCAGGGGGCGCAATATGGCTACACCTTC
TRBV5-1,NA,NA,TRBJ2-1,CASSPGTGDEQFF,TGCGCCAGCAGCCCCGGGACTGGGGATGAGCAGTTCTTC
TRBV2,TRBD2,NA,TRBJ2-7,CATGLAGGPGRGYEQYF,TGTGCCACCGGGCTAGCGGGAGGGCCGGGCCGGGGGTACGAGCAGTACTTC
TRBV29-1,TRBD1,NA,TRBJ1-2,CSVRQGVSYGYTF,TGCAGCGTACGACAGGGGGTTAGCTATGGCTACACCTTC
TRBV18,TRBD1,NA,TRBJ1-2,CASSPFAETGASPYGYTF,TGTGCCAGCTCACCATTTGCCGAAACAGGGGCTTCCCCCTATGGCTACACCTTC
TRBV5-1,TRBD1,NA,TRBJ2-1,CASNYDRAVNEQFF,TGCGCCAGCAACTATGACAGGGCGGTCAATGAGCAGTTCTTC
TRBV27,NA,few,TRBJ1-2,CASSFLVGRGSYGYTF,TGTGCCAGCAGTTTCCTGGTGGGGAGGGGGTCCTATGGCTACACCTTC